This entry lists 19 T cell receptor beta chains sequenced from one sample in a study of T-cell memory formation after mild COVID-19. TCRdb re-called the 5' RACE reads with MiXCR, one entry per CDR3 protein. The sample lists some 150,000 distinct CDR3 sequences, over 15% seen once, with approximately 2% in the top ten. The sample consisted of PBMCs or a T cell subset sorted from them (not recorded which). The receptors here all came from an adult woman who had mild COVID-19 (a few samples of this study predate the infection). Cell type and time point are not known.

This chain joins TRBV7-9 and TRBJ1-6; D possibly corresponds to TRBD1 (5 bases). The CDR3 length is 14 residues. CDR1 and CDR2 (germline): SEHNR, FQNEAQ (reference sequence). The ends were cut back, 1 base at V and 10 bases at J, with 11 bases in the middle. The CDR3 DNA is TGTGCCAGCAGCTTAGACGGGGGAAGCTCACCCCTCCACTTT. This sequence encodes CASSLDGGSSPLHF.

CDR3 nucleotides: TGTGCCAGCAACCCCCGACAGGGGAGCGAGCAGTACTTC. This translates into CASNPRQGSEQYF. This rearrangement joins TRBV6-2 or TRBV6-3 to TRBJ2-7, with 8 bases aligning to TRBD1. The CDR3 length is 13 residues. The V gene's germline CDR1 is MNHEY and CDR2 SVGEGT. V shed 7 bases and J 6 bases; nucleotides not matched to a gene: 8.

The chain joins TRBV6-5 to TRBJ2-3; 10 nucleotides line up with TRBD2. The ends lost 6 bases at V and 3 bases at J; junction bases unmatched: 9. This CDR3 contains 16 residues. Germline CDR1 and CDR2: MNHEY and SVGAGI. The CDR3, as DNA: TGTGCCAGCAGCAGGAAACTAGCGGGAATGACAGATACGCAGTATTTT. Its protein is CASSRKLAGMTDTQYF.

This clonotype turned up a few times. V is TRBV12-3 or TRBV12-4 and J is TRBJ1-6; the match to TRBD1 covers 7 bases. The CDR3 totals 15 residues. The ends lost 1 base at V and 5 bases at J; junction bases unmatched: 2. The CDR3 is CASSLGGTDNSPLHF. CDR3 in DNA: TGTGCCAGCAGTTTAGGCGGGACAGATAATTCACCCCTCCACTTT.

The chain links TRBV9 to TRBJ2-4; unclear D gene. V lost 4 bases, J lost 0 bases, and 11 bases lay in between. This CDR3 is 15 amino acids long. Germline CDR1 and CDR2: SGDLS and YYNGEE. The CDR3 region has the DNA TGTGCCAGCAGCTTAGGGCATCTAGCCAAAAACATTCAGTACTTC. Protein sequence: CASSLGHLAKNIQYF.

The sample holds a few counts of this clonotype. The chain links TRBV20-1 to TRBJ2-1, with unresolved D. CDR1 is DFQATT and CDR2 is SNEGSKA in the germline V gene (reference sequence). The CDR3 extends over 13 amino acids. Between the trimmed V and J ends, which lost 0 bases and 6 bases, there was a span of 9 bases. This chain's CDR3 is CSARDLLANEQFF. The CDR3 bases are TGCAGTGCTAGAGATCTTCTCGCCAATGAGCAGTTCTTC.

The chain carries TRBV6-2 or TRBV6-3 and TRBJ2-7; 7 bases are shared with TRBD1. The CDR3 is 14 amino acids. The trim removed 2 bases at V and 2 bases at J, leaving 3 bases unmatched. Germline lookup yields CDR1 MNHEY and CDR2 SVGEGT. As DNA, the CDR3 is TGTGCCAGCAGTTACCTTGGACAGGCCTACGAGCAGTACTTC. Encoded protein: CASSYLGQAYEQYF.

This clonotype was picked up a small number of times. CDR3 protein: CASSYSGTAYGYTF. The CDR3 DNA follows: TGTGCCAGCAGTTACTCCGGGACCGCTTATGGCTACACCTTC. V is TRBV6-2 or TRBV6-3 and J is TRBJ1-2; tentative D call: TRBD1 (5 bases). Germline V gene lookup returns CDR1 MNHEY and CDR2 SVGEGT. The CDR3 contains 14 residues. V was clipped by 0 bases and J by 5 bases, with 10 bases between them.

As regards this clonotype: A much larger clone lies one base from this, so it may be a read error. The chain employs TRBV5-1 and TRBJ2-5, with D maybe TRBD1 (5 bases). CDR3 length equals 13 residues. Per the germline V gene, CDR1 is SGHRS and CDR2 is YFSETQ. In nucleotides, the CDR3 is TGCGCCAGCAGATTGGGGCGTCAAGAGACCCAGTACTTC. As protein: CASRLGRQETQYF.

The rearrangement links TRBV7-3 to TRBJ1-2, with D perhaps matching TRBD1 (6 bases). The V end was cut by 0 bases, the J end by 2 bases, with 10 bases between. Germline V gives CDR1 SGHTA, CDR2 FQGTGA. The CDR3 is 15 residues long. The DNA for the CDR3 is TGTGCCAGCAGCTTAACCGGGGGCTCAAACTATGGCTACACCTTC. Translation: CASSLTGGSNYGYTF.

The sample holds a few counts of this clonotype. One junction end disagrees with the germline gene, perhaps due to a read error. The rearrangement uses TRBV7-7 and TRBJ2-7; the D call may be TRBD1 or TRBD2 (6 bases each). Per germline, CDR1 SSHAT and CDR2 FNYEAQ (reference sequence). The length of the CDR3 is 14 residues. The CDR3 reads CASSLAGGKDEQYF. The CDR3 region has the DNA TGTGCTAGCAGCTTAGCCGGGGGCAAGGACGAGCAGTACTTC.

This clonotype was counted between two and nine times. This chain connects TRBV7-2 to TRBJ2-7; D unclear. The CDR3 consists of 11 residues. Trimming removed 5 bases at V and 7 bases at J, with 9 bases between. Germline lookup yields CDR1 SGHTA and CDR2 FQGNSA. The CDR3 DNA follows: TGTGCCAGCAGCGTCGGCATTGAGCAGTACTTC. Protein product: CASSVGIEQYF.

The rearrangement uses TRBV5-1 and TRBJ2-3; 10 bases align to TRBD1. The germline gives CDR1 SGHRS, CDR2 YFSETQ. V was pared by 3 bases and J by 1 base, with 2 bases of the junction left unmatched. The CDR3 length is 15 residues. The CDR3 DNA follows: TGCGCCAGCAGCTGGGGGACAGGGGGCACAGATACGCAGTATTTT. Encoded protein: CASSWGTGGTDTQYF. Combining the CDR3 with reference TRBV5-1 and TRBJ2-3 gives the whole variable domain KAGVTQTPRYLIKTRGQQVTLSCSPISGHRSVSWYQQTPGQGLQFLFEYFSETQRNKGNFPGRFSGRQFSNSRSEMNVSTLELGDSALYLCASSWGTGGTDTQYFGPGTRLTVL.

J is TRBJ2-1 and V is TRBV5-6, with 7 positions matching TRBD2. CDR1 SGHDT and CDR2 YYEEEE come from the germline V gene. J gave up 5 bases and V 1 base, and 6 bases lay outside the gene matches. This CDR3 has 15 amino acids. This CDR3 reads CASSLFTLADNEQFF. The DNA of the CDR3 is TGTGCCAGCAGCTTGTTTACGCTAGCGGACAATGAGCAGTTCTTC.

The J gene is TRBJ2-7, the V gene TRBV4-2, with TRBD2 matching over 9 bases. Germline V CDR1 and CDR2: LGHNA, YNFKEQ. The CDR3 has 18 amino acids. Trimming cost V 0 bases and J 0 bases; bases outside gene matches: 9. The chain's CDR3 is CASSQDRGGLANSYEQYF. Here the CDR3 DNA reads TGTGCCAGCAGCCAAGATAGGGGAGGACTAGCGAACTCCTACGAGCAGTACTTC.

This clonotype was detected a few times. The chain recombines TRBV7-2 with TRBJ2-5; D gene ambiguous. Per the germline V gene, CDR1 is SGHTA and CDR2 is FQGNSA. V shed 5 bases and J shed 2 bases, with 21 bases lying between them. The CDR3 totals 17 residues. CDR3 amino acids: CASSPVFSGAQQETQYF. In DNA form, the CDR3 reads TGTGCCAGCAGCCCTGTCTTTAGTGGCGCACAGCAAGAGACCCAGTACTTC.

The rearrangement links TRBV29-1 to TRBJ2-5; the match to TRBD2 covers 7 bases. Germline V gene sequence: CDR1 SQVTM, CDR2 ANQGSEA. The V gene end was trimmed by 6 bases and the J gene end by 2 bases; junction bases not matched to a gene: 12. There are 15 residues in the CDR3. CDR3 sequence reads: CSVRHRLAVQETQYF. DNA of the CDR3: TGCAGCGTGAGGCATAGGCTAGCGGTTCAAGAGACCCAGTACTTC.

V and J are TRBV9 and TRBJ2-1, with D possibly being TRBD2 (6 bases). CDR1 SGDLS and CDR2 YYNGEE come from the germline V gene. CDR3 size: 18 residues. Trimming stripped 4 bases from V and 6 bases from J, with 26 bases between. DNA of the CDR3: TGTGCCAGCAGCTCCCGTGAGGAGGGAACATGGCTACTCAATGAGCAGTTCTTC. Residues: CASSSREEGTWLLNEQFF.

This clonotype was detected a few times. The CDR3 nucleotides are TGTGCCAGCGGCAGGGGGCGCGATGGCTACACCTTC. Protein product: CASGRGRDGYTF. The chain carries TRBV2 and TRBJ1-2; 8 bases are shared with TRBD1. The CDR3 is 12 amino acids. Germline CDR1 reads SNHLY; CDR2 reads FYNNEI. V shed 8 bases and J 6 bases; nucleotides not matched to a gene: 5.